This TCR beta chain was observed in a study of T cells in localized non-small cell lung cancer. Study-wide points: Adjacent lung had a median around 60 of the 100 largest tumor clones. Uninvolved adjacent lung had higher T cell clonality than tumor and all other tissues.

CDR1 is MNHGY and CDR2 is SAAAGT in the germline V gene. The CDR3 has 13 residues. The V end was cut by 6 bases, the J end by 3 bases, with 12 bases between. This clone is termed medium-sized. The antigen is undetermined. Method: immunoSEQ multiplex PCR; TCRdb's copy keeps in-frame clones and lacks some. The table records a few thousand clones, less than 50% of them present only once. The genes are TRBV6-8 and TRBJ2-7; no clear D. This specimen was lung tumor tissue, taken before any cancer treatment. This TCR was recovered from a man aged 35 to 70 with stage I lung adenocarcinoma. CDR3 protein: CASSQIPVYEQYF. The CDR3 nucleotides read TGTGCCAGCAGCCAGATCCCAGTCTACGAGCAGTACTTC.